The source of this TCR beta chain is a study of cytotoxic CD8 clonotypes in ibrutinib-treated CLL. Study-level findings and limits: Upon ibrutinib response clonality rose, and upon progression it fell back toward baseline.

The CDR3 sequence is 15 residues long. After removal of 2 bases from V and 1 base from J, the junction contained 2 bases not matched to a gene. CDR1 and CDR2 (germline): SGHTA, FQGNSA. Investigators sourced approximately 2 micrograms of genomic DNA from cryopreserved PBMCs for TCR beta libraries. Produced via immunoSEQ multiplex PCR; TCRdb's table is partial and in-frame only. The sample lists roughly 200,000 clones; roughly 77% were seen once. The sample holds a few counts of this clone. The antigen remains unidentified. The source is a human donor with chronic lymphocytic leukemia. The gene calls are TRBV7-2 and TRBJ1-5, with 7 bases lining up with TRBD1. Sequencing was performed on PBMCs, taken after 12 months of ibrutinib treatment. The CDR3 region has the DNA TGTGCCAGCAGCTTAAAGGGGGCGAGCAATCAGCCCCAGCATTTT. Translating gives CASSLKGASNQPQHF.